Each of the 21 T cell receptor beta chains below was sequenced from the same sample in a study of blood T cell repertoires in COVID-19. The assay was immunoSEQ multiplex PCR, and TCRdb's table has in-frame clones only and misses some. The sample consists of fewer than 250,000 clones, almost 85% of them appearing once. The sample comprised peripheral blood. The source of these receptors is a woman aged 40 to 50 with acute or convalescent COVID-19.

V gene TRBV25-1 combines with J gene TRBJ2-1, with 9 bases that match TRBD2. Germline loops: CDR1 MGHDK, CDR2 SYGVNS. This CDR3 region has 16 residues. The V segment lost 3 bases and the J segment 8 bases; nucleotides outside the gene matches: 11. The CDR3 nucleotides are TGTGCCAGCAGTGAGAGTAAGCGGGAGGTCTTAGATGAGCAGTTCTTC. It specifies CASSESKREVLDEQFF.

The chain combines TRBV11-2 with TRBJ2-5; 11 positions agree with TRBD2. V was pared by 1 base and J by 1 base, with 8 bases of the junction left unmatched. Germline V gene lookup returns CDR1 SGHAT and CDR2 FQNNGV. CDR3 length: 18 amino acids. This chain's CDR3 is CASSLVRSSGGAQETQYF. The CDR3, as DNA: TGTGCCAGCAGCTTAGTTCGGAGTAGCGGGGGGGCCCAAGAGACCCAGTACTTC.

In its sample, this clone was seen a few times. This chain links TRBV9 with TRBJ1-2; TRBD1 matches 9 bases. The junction had 10 bases not matched to a gene; V was cut back by 0 bases and J by 7 bases. Germline V gene sequence: CDR1 SGDLS, CDR2 YYNGEE. The CDR3 has 16 amino acids. The CDR3 sequence: CASSVGVPGQGFGYTF. The CDR3 bases are TGTGCCAGCAGCGTAGGAGTTCCGGGACAGGGTTTTGGCTACACCTTC.

This clone was detected once. The chain has TRBV7-2 and TRBJ2-7; the match to TRBD1 covers 9 bases. CDR3 length equals 13 residues. Germline CDR1 and CDR2: SGHTA and FQGNSA. Trimming at V came to 3 bases and at J to 9 bases, leaving 6 bases not matched to a gene. The CDR3 protein is CASSFRDRDRQYF. CDR3 nucleotides: TGTGCCAGCAGCTTTCGGGACAGGGATAGGCAGTACTTC. The variable domain in full, completed from reference TRBV7-2 and TRBJ2-7, reads GAGVSQSPSNKVTEKGKDVELRCDPISGHTALYWYRQSLGQGLEFLIYFQGNSAPDKSGLPSDRFSAERTGGSVSTLTIQRTQQEDSAVYLCASSFRDRDRQYFGPGTRLTVT.

This sequence joins TRBV7-3 and TRBJ2-2; TRBD1 matches 7 bases. The CDR3 extends over 19 amino acids. Germline V lookup: CDR1 SGHTA, CDR2 FQGTGA. The V and J ends lost 4 bases and 6 bases, in that order; junction bases with no gene match: 20. The CDR3 here is CASSSQAGGMILAAGELFF. CDR3 nucleotides: TGTGCCAGCAGCTCCCAGGCAGGGGGTATGATTTTGGCTGCCGGGGAGCTGTTTTTT.

The chain couples TRBV6-5 to TRBJ2-7; D is unresolved. From germline, CDR1 is MNHEY and CDR2 SVGAGI. V lost 1 base, J lost 0 bases, and 10 bases lay in between. The CDR3 has 15 amino acids. CDR3 sequence: CASSYYPASSYEQYF. The CDR3 nucleotides are TGTGCCAGCAGTTACTATCCAGCGAGCTCCTACGAGCAGTACTTC.

V and J are TRBV13 and TRBJ1-1; 12 bases map to TRBD1. The V gene's germline CDR1 is PRHDT and CDR2 FYEKMQ (reference sequence). The length of the CDR3 is 16 residues. The V segment lost 5 bases and the J segment 5 bases; nucleotides outside the gene matches: 9. The CDR3 nucleotides read TGTGCCAGCAGCCCCCGGGACAGGGGGCTAGGTACTGAAGCTTTCTTT. Its protein product is CASSPRDRGLGTEAFF.

V and J are TRBV5-4 and TRBJ1-3, with 10 bases lining up with TRBD1. V lost 3 bases and J lost 0; bases outside the gene matches: 12. CDR3 length: 19 residues. The germline V gene encodes CDR1 SGHNT and CDR2 YYREEE (reference sequence). CDR3 residues: CASSSRDRGLKSSGNTIYF. The CDR3 nucleotides read TGTGCCAGCAGCTCGAGGGACAGGGGCCTTAAGAGCTCTGGAAACACCATATATTTT.

V and J are TRBV30 and TRBJ1-1, with D uncertain. V was trimmed by 2 bases and J by 1 base, leaving 8 bases between them. CDR1 is GTSNPN, CDR2 SVGIG, per germline (reference sequence). The CDR3 extends over 13 amino acids. CDR3 in amino acids: CAWSKSGNTEAFF. Here the CDR3 DNA reads TGTGCCTGGAGTAAGTCCGGGAACACTGAAGCTTTCTTT.

The chain couples TRBV21-1 to TRBJ1-2. TRBV21-1 is given as a pseudogene. The CDR3 length is 17 residues. CDR3 sequence (DNA): TGTGCCAGCAGCAGAAGCGGGGGGAAACTATTTAACTATGGCTACACCTTC. Amino acid sequence: CASSRSGGKLFNYGYTF.

The V and J genes are TRBV29-1 and TRBJ1-2; 9 bases align to TRBD1. Germline loops: CDR1 SQVTM, CDR2 ANQGSEA. The CDR3 covers 12 residues. V was clipped by 6 bases and J by 5 bases; unmatched bases: 4. CDR3 nucleotides: TGCAGCGTGACGGGGACAGGGTATGGCTACACCTTC. Amino acid sequence: CSVTGTGYGYTF.

V is TRBV27 and J is TRBJ1-3; no clear D. The CDR3 sequence is 11 residues long. V shed 8 bases and J shed 4 bases, with 6 bases lying between them. Germline V CDR1 and CDR2: MNHEY, SMNVEV (reference sequence). DNA for the CDR3: TGTGCCAGCCGTCGGGGAAACACCATATATTTT. This gives the protein CASRRGNTIYF.

The chain couples TRBV30 to TRBJ2-7; no firm D call. Germline assignment: CDR1 GTSNPN and CDR2 SVGIG (reference sequence). Trimming cost V 0 bases and J 6 bases, with 6 bases left between them. The CDR3 loop spans 11 amino acids. In DNA form, the CDR3 reads TGTGCCTGGAGTGTACTCGGCGAGCAGTACTTC. It codes for CAWSVLGEQYF.

V gene TRBV7-3 combines with J gene TRBJ1-3, with 7 bases lining up with TRBD1. Trimming at V came to 0 bases and at J to 4 bases, leaving 6 bases not matched to a gene. The CDR3 extends over 16 amino acids. Germline CDR1 is SGHTA and CDR2 is FQGTGA. CDR3 region: CASSLTGDSLGNTIYF. In DNA, the CDR3 is TGTGCCAGCAGCTTAACGGGGGACAGCCTCGGAAACACCATATATTTT.

The chain has TRBV24-1 and TRBJ2-4, with a tentative D call TRBD1 (6 bases). The CDR3 sequence is 15 residues long. V was shortened by 2 bases and J by 1 base, with 8 bases between the two germline ends. Germline CDR1 KGHDR, CDR2 SFDVKD. CDR3 in amino acids: CATSDSQGAKNIQYF. For the CDR3, the DNA is TGTGCCACCAGTGATTCTCAGGGGGCCAAAAACATTCAGTACTTC.

This chain links TRBV7-9 with TRBJ1-2; D is unresolved. V was shortened by 4 bases and J by 8 bases, with 11 bases between the two germline ends. The length of the CDR3 is 12 residues. Germline CDR1 is SEHNR and CDR2 is FQNEAQ (reference sequence). In nucleotides, the CDR3 is TGTGCCAGCAGCTCAGGATTACACGGCTACACCTTC. Its translation is CASSSGLHGYTF.

This sequence joins TRBV19 and TRBJ1-5; 9 bases agree with TRBD1. Trimming cost V 2 bases and J 5 bases; bases outside gene matches: 7. Germline-derived CDR1 and CDR2 are LNHDA and SQIVND (reference sequence). CDR3 length: 16 residues. DNA of the CDR3: TGTGCCAGTAGTATAAAGCACAGGGGGCGGCATCAGCCCCAGCATTTT. It translates to CASSIKHRGRHQPQHF.

The V call is TRBV14, the J call TRBJ2-2, with 7 bases fitting TRBD1. V shed 6 bases and J 6 bases; nucleotides not matched to a gene: 13. The CDR3 loop spans 16 amino acids. Germline lookup yields CDR1 SGHDN and CDR2 FVKESK. The CDR3 region is CASREGTTGRAGELFF. As DNA, the CDR3 is TGTGCCAGCAGGGAAGGGACGACAGGGCGGGCCGGGGAGCTGTTTTTT.

V is TRBV7-3 and J is TRBJ2-3; 10 bases map to TRBD2. V shed 3 bases, J shed 4 bases, and the junction held 7 bases outside the gene matches. The length of the CDR3 is 16 residues. CDR1 is SGHTA and CDR2 is FQGTGA in the germline V gene. DNA for the CDR3: TGTGCCAGCAGCTTCAGAGCGGGGGGGGCATCAGATACGCAGTATTTT. Amino acids: CASSFRAGGASDTQYF.

The rearrangement joins TRBV6-1 to TRBJ1-6; possible D gene TRBD1, 5 bases. The V end was cut by 0 bases, the J end by 7 bases, with 10 bases between. There are 15 residues in the CDR3. The germline V gene encodes CDR1 MNHNS and CDR2 SASEGT. Here the CDR3 DNA reads TGTGCCAGCAGTGAAGCTTGGGGGGTGAATTCACCCCTCCACTTT. Amino acids: CASSEAWGVNSPLHF.

This clone has a handful of counts. This chain uses TRBV12-3 or TRBV12-4 with TRBJ1-1; D gene uncertain. The CDR3 loop spans 13 amino acids. Deletions cut 5 bases from V and 5 bases from J, with 12 bases between. This chain's CDR3 is CASSPARGTEAFF. The CDR3, as DNA: TGTGCCAGCAGTCCTGCACGGGGTACTGAAGCTTTCTTT.